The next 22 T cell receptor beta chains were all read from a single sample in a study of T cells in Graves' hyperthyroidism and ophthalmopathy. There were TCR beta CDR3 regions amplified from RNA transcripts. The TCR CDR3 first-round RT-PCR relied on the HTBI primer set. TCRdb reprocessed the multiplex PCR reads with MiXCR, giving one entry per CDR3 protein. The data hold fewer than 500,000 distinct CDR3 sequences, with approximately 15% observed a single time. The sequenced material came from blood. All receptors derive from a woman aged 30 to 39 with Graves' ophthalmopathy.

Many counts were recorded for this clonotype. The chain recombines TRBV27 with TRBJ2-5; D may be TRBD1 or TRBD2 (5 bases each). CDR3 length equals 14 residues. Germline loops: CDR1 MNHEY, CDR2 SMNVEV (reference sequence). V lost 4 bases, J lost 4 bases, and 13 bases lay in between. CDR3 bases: TGTGCCAGCAGTTGGGGGTTTAGTGGAGAGACCCAGTACTTC. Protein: CASSWGFSGETQYF.

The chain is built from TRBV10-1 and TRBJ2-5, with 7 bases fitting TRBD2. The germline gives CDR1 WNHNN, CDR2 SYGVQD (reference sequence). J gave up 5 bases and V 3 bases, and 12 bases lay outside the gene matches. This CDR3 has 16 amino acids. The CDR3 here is CASSDFGGAGGETQYF. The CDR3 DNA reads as TGCGCCAGCAGTGACTTCGGCGGGGCCGGGGGGGAGACCCAGTACTTC.

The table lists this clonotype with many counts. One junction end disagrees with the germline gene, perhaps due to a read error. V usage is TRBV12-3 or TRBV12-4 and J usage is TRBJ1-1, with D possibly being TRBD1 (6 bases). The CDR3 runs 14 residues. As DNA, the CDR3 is TGTGCCAGCAGCCAGGGACACTTGAACACTCAAGCTTTCTTT. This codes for CASSQGHLNTQAFF.

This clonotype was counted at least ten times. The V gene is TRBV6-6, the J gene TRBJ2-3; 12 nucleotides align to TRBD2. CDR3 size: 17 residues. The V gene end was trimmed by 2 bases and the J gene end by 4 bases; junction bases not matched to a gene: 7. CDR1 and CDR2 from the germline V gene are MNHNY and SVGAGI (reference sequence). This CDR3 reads CASSYTSASGGADTQYF. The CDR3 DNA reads TGTGCCAGCAGTTACACATCTGCTAGCGGGGGGGCAGATACGCAGTATTTT.

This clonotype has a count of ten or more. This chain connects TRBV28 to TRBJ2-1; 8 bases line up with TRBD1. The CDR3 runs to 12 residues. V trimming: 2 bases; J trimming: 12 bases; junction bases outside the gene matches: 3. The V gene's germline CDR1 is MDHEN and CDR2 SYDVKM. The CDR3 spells CASSLVGQGQFF. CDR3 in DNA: TGTGCCAGCAGTTTAGTTGGACAGGGGCAGTTCTTC.

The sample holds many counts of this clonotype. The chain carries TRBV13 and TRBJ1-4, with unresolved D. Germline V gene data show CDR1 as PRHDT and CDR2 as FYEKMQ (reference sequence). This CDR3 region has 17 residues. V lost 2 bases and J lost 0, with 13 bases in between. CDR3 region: CASSLSRGSPTNEKLFF. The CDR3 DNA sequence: TGTGCCAGCAGCTTAAGTCGAGGGTCACCAACTAATGAAAAACTGTTTTTT.

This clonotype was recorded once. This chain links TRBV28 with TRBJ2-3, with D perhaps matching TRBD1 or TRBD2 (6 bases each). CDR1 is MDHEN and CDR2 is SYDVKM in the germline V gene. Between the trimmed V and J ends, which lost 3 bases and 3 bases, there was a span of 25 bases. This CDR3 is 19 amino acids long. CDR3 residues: CASSFPARGLGGGTDTQYF. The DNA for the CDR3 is TGTGCCAGCAGTTTCCCGGCCCGGGGGCTGGGGGGAGGAACAGATACGCAGTATTTT.

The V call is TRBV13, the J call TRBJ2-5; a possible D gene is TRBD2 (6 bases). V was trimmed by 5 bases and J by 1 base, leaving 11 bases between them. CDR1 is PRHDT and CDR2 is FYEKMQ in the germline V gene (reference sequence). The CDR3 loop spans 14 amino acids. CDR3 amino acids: CASSKGTSQETQYF. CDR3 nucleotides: TGTGCCAGCAGCAAGGGGACTTCCCAAGAGACCCAGTACTTC.

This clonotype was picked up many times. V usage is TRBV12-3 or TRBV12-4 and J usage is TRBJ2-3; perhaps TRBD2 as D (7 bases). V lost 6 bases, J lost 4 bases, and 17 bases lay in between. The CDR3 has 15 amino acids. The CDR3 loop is CASSPRGGPSDTQYF. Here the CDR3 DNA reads TGTGCCAGCAGCCCGAGGGGGGGGCCATCAGATACGCAGTATTTT.

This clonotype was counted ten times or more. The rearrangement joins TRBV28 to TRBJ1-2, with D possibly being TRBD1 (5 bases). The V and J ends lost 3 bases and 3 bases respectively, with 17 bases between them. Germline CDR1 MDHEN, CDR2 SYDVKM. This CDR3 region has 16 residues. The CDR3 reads CASSLFYRISYYGYTF. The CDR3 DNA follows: TGTGCCAGCAGTTTGTTTTACAGGATATCATACTATGGCTACACCTTC.

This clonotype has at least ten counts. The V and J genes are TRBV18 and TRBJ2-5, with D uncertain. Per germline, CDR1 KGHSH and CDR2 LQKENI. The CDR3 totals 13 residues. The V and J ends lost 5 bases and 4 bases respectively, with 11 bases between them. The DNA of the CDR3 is TGTGCCAGCTCAAATTTGGCCGGAGAGACCCAGTACTTC. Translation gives CASSNLAGETQYF.

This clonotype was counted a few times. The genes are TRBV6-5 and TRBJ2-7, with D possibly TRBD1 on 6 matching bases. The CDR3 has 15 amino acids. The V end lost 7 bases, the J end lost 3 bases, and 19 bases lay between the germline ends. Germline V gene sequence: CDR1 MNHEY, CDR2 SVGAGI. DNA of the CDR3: TGTGCCAGCATTACGAGGGGACAAGTTGGCTACGAGCAGTACTTC. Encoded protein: CASITRGQVGYEQYF.

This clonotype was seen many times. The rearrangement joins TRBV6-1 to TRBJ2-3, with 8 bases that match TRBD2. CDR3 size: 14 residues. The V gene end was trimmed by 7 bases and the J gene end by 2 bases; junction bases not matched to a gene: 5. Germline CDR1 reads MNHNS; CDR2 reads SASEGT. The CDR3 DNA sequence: TGTGCCAGCAAAAATAGCGGGACCACAGATACGCAGTATTTT. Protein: CASKNSGTTDTQYF.

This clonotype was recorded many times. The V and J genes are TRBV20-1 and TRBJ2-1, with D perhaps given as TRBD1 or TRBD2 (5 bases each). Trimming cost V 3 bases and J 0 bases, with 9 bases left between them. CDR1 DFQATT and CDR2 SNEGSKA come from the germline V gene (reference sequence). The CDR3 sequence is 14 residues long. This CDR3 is CSASGGGSYNEQFF. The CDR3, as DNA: TGCAGTGCTAGTGGTGGGGGCTCCTACAATGAGCAGTTCTTC.

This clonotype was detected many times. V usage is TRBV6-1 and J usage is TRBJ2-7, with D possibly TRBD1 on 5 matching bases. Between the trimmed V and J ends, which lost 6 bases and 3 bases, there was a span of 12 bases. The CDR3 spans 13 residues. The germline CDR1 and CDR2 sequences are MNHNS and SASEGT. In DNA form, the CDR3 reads TGTGCCAGCAGCGTGGACATCTACTACGAGCAGTACTTC. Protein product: CASSVDIYYEQYF.

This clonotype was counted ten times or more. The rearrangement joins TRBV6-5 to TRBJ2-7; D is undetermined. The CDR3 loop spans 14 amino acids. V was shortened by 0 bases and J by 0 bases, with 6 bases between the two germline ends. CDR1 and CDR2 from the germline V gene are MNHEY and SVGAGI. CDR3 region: CASSYSKGSYEQYF. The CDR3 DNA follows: TGTGCCAGCAGTTACTCGAAAGGCTCCTACGAGCAGTACTTC.

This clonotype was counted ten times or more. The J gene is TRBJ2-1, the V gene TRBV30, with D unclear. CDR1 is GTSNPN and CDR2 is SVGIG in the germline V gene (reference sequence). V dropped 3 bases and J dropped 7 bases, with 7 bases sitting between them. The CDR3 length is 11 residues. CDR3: CAWRLINEQFF. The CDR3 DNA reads TGTGCCTGGAGACTTATTAATGAGCAGTTCTTC.

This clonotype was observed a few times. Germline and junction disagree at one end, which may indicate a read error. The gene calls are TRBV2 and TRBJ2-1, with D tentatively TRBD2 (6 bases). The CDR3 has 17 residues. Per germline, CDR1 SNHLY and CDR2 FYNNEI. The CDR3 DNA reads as TGTGCCAGCACCGAATATAATTTGGGACTCCTCAACAATGGGCAGTTCTTC. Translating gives CASTEYNLGLLNNGQFF.

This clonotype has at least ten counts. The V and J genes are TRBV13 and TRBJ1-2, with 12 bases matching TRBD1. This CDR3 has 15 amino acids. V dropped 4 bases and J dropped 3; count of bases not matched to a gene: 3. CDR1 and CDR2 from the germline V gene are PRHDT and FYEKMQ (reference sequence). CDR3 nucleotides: TGTGCCAGCAGCTCGGGACAGGGGGCTTACTATGGCTACACCTTC. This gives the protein CASSSGQGAYYGYTF.

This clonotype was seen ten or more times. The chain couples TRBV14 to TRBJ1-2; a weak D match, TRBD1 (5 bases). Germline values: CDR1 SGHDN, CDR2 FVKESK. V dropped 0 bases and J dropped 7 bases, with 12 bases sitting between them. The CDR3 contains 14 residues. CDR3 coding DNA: TGTGCCAGCAGCCAAGAGGGGGAAAGGGGTGGCTACACCTTC. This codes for CASSQEGERGGYTF.

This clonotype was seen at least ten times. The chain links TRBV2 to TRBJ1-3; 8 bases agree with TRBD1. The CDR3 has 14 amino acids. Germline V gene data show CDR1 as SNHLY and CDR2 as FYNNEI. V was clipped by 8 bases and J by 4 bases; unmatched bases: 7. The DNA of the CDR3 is TGTGCCAGCCAAATCCGGGACAGGGGAAACACCATATATTTT. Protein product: CASQIRDRGNTIYF.

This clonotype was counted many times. The CDR3 spells CASSPTSGGVYNEQFF. The CDR3 region has the DNA TGTGCCAGCTCACCAACTAGCGGGGGGGTCTACAATGAGCAGTTCTTC. The J gene is TRBJ2-1, the V gene TRBV18; 13 bases map to TRBD2. The CDR3 is made up of 16 amino acids. CDR1 is KGHSH and CDR2 is LQKENI in the germline V gene. J lost 3 bases, V lost 2 bases, and 1 base had no gene match. Complete variable domain (other parts from reference TRBV18 and TRBJ2-1): NAGVMQNPRHLVRRRGQEARLRCSPMKGHSHVYWYRQLPEEGLKFMVYLQKENIIDESGMPKERFSAEFPKEGPSILRIQQVVRGDSAAYFCASSPTSGGVYNEQFFGPGTRLTVL.